The TCR beta chain under discussion was sequenced for a study of vaccination and CD4 T cells after COVID-19. General study findings and limits: Investigators enrolled relatively few convalescent patients and included no early post-infection timepoints.

Sequencing of the DNA from cultured CD4+ T cells was carried out with the Oncomine TCR Beta short-read assay. After culture, CD4+ T cells served as the source for genomic DNA extraction. TCRdb re-called the PCR reads through MiXCR, storing one row per CDR3 protein. The data contain about 12,000 distinct CDR3 sequences, roughly 51% of them singletons. The CDR3 length is 14 residues. Germline trimming cut 0 bases from V and 3 bases from J; bases unmatched to any gene: 4. The germline CDR1 and CDR2 sequences are DFQATT and SNEGSKA (reference sequence). Treatment noted: roughly ten-day PBMC culture with coronavirus spike peptide pools or control peptides (ViraFEST assay). Culture conditions combined 2 million to 2.5 million PBMCs per well with roughly 10 IU/ml IL-2 and about 10 ug/ml peptide pools. Notes on this clonotype: Its antigen is not known.

The specimen sequenced was CD4+ T cells from blood, cultured in vitro. The gene calls are TRBV20-1 and TRBJ1-2; 7 bases are shared with TRBD1. The origin of this receptor is a human donor who had recovered from COVID-19. CDR3: CSARDYRGDYGYTF. The CDR3 bases are TGCAGTGCTAGAGATTACAGGGGTGACTATGGCTACACCTTC.